Shown below are 25 T cell receptor beta chains from a single sample sequenced in a study of technical replicates of blood from a few donors. The data were produced by immunoSEQ multiplex PCR, yet TCRdb's version contains in-frame clones alone and is incomplete. The sample contains around 83,000 clones, 90% to 95% of which appear only once. Sequenced material: T cells isolated from PBMCs. Receptors originate from a human donor in good health.

The J gene is TRBJ2-1, the V gene TRBV7-6; 14 bases map to TRBD2. V dropped 5 bases and J dropped 0; count of bases not matched to a gene: 6. Germline CDR1 is SGHVS and CDR2 is FNYEAQ. The CDR3 has 18 amino acids. This CDR3 is CASSPGLAGVNSYNEQFF. In nucleotides, the CDR3 is TGTGCCAGCAGCCCGGGACTAGCGGGAGTAAACTCCTACAATGAGCAGTTCTTC.

The chain couples TRBV19 to TRBJ1-4, with 8 bases aligning to TRBD1. The CDR3 extends over 17 amino acids. Germline V gene sequence: CDR1 LNHDA, CDR2 SQIVND (reference sequence). Unmatched junction bases numbered 13, after V lost 2 bases and J lost 8 bases. The CDR3 reads CASSISAGGQAGEKLFF. The CDR3 coding sequence is TGTGCCAGTAGTATATCGGCAGGGGGACAGGCGGGGGAAAAACTGTTTTTT.

In nucleotides, the CDR3 is TGTGCCAGCAGTGAAGCCGCCAGGAACTATGGCTACACCTTC. Protein product: CASSEAARNYGYTF. V gene TRBV6-1 combines with J gene TRBJ1-2; D is undetermined. The CDR3 contains 14 residues. V was cut by 0 bases and J by 2 bases, with 7 bases left in between. Germline CDR1 reads MNHNS; CDR2 reads SASEGT.

This sequence joins TRBV7-3 and TRBJ2-1, with TRBD1 matching 7 bases. After removal of 5 bases from V and 8 bases from J, the junction contained 9 bases not matched to a gene. The CDR3 covers 14 residues. Germline V gene data show CDR1 as SGHTA and CDR2 as FQGTGA. This CDR3 reads CASSPGQTFDEQFF. The CDR3, as DNA: TGTGCCAGCAGCCCGGGACAGACTTTTGATGAGCAGTTCTTC.

The chain combines TRBV5-1 with TRBJ1-2; 9 bases fit TRBD1. With V trimmed by 4 bases and J by 7 bases, 14 bases remained unmatched. CDR1 and CDR2 from the germline V gene are SGHRS and YFSETQ. The CDR3 runs 16 residues. The CDR3 loop is CASSTLGTGFSVGYTF. CDR3 DNA sequence: TGCGCCAGCAGCACCTTGGGGACAGGGTTTTCAGTTGGCTACACCTTC.

The chain links TRBV19 to TRBJ2-7, with D possibly matching TRBD1 (5 bases). The germline V and J ends were trimmed by 3 bases and 3 bases, with 15 bases remaining between them. The germline V gene has CDR1 LNHDA and CDR2 SQIVND (reference sequence). The CDR3 consists of 15 residues. Here the CDR3 DNA reads TGTGCCAGTAGTATGCCCCGTGGACAAAACTACGAGCAGTACTTC. Translating it yields CASSMPRGQNYEQYF.

The gene calls are TRBV28 and TRBJ2-7; unclear D gene. The CDR3 is 14 residues long. Germline CDR1 is MDHEN and CDR2 is SYDVKM. Between the trimmed V and J ends, which lost 6 bases and 3 bases, there was a span of 15 bases. Written as DNA, the CDR3 is TGTGCCAGCAGCCCCCTGGTGAGACTCTACGAGCAGTACTTC. Encoded protein: CASSPLVRLYEQYF.

The chain recombines TRBV30 with TRBJ2-1; D is uncertain. Per the germline V gene, CDR1 is GTSNPN and CDR2 is SVGIG (reference sequence). Between the trimmed V and J ends, which lost 0 bases and 2 bases, there was a span of 14 bases. The CDR3 sequence is 16 residues long. Here the CDR3 reads CAWSVFPNTPYNEQFF. CDR3 in DNA: TGTGCCTGGAGTGTATTCCCGAACACCCCCTACAATGAGCAGTTCTTC.

The count of this clone is one. The V gene is TRBV5-1, the J gene TRBJ1-3; TRBD1 might be the D (6 bases). Between the trimmed V and J ends, which lost 5 bases and 3 bases, there was a span of 12 bases. Germline values: CDR1 SGHRS, CDR2 YFSETQ. This CDR3 is 14 amino acids long. The DNA for the CDR3 is TGCGCCAGCAGTGGGGGGGCCGGTGGAAACACCATATATTTT. Its protein product is CASSGGAGGNTIYF.

There are a few counts of this clone. The chain employs TRBV2 and TRBJ2-1, with 8 bases lining up with TRBD2. The germline gives CDR1 SNHLY, CDR2 FYNNEI. With V trimmed by 4 bases and J by 7 bases, 9 bases remained unmatched. The CDR3 sequence is 15 residues long. CDR3 in DNA: TGTGCCAGCAGTGTGGCCGGGACTAGAAGAAATGAGCAGTTCTTC. It codes for CASSVAGTRRNEQFF.

The rearrangement uses TRBV10-3 and TRBJ2-5; 8 bases match TRBD1. The CDR3 is made up of 13 amino acids. Trimming cost V 7 bases and J 5 bases; bases outside gene matches: 6. Germline CDR1 reads ENHRY; CDR2 reads SYGVKD. CDR3 protein: CAITTDRDETQYF. For the CDR3, the DNA is TGTGCCATCACCACGGACAGGGATGAGACCCAGTACTTC.

The chain has TRBV29-1 and TRBJ2-2; 8 bases line up with TRBD2. The CDR3 loop spans 17 amino acids. J lost 4 bases, V lost 0 bases, and 10 bases had no gene match. From germline, CDR1 is SQVTM and CDR2 ANQGSEA. CDR3 protein: CSVEDLRTSTSTGELFF. CDR3 DNA: TGCAGCGTTGAAGATCTCCGGACTAGCACCTCCACCGGGGAGCTGTTTTTT.

J is TRBJ2-5 and V is TRBV5-1; 11 nucleotides match TRBD2. The V segment lost 0 bases and the J segment 2 bases; nucleotides outside the gene matches: 0. The CDR3 length is 15 residues. CDR1 and CDR2 (germline): SGHRS, YFSETQ. CDR3 loop: CASSLGLAGQETQYF. CDR3 DNA: TGCGCCAGCAGCTTGGGACTAGCGGGACAAGAGACCCAGTACTTC.

The V gene is TRBV7-9, the J gene TRBJ2-7, with 7 bases identical to TRBD2. Germline V gene lookup returns CDR1 SEHNR and CDR2 FQNEAQ (reference sequence). There are 16 residues in the CDR3. J gave up 7 bases and V 5 bases, and 17 bases lay outside the gene matches. CDR3 protein: CASSPSWASGSFEQYF. The CDR3 DNA follows: TGTGCCAGCAGCCCCAGCTGGGCTAGCGGATCTTTTGAGCAGTACTTC.

V and J are TRBV19 and TRBJ2-1; maybe TRBD2 (6 bases). The V end lost 0 bases, the J end lost 7 bases, and 13 bases lay between the germline ends. CDR1 and CDR2 (germline): LNHDA, SQIVND (reference sequence). The CDR3 runs 15 residues. CDR3 bases: TGTGCCAGTAGTATAGATCGGGGAGGCTGGAATGAGCAGTTCTTC. It codes for CASSIDRGGWNEQFF.

V usage is TRBV6-5 and J usage is TRBJ2-5; D unresolved. The germline V gene has CDR1 MNHEY and CDR2 SVGAGI. The CDR3 runs 12 residues. Trimming removed 9 bases from V and 8 bases from J, with 16 bases in between. Here the CDR3 DNA reads TGTGCCAGTTGGAAGACAAGAGATACCCAGTACTTC. It encodes CASWKTRDTQYF.

This chain links TRBV4-2 with TRBJ1-1, with D possibly being TRBD1 (5 bases). V dropped 0 bases and J dropped 4 bases, with 12 bases sitting between them. The V gene's germline CDR1 is LGHNA and CDR2 YNFKEQ. The CDR3 loop spans 15 amino acids. The CDR3 is CASSQDLAGLTEAFF. CDR3 bases: TGTGCCAGCAGCCAAGATCTCGCAGGGCTCACTGAAGCTTTCTTT.

CDR3 sequence reads: CASSPPSGRAYEQYF. CDR3 DNA sequence: TGTGCCAGCAGTCCCCCCAGCGGGAGGGCCTACGAGCAGTACTTC. V usage is TRBV28 and J usage is TRBJ2-7; TRBD2 aligns across 10 bases. Germline CDR1 reads MDHEN; CDR2 reads SYDVKM. The J segment lost 2 bases and the V segment lost 5 bases, leaving 6 bases of the junction unmatched. The CDR3 has 15 residues.

The chain recombines TRBV11-3 with TRBJ1-1; TRBD1 might be the D (5 bases). The V end was cut by 5 bases, the J end by 4 bases, with 17 bases between. This CDR3 contains 15 residues. Looked up from germline, CDR1 is SGHNT and CDR2 is YENEEA. As DNA, the CDR3 is TGTGCCAGCAGCCCTGGTGGTCAGGGTCTCACTGAAGCTTTCTTT. Amino acid sequence: CASSPGGQGLTEAFF.

The chain joins TRBV28 to TRBJ1-2, with D possibly being TRBD1 (6 bases). The CDR3 sequence is 16 residues long. Between the trimmed V and J ends, which lost 3 bases and 0 bases, there was a span of 14 bases. Per germline, CDR1 MDHEN and CDR2 SYDVKM. The CDR3 reads CASSFTGRGSNYGYTF. In nucleotides, the CDR3 is TGTGCCAGCAGTTTTACTGGCAGGGGATCTAACTATGGCTACACCTTC.

This chain joins TRBV4-1 and TRBJ1-5; 7 nucleotides line up with TRBD1. The germline gives CDR1 MGHRA, CDR2 YSYEKL. CDR3 size: 16 residues. Trimming cost V 3 bases and J 3 bases; bases outside gene matches: 8. The DNA for the CDR3 is TGCGCCAGCAGCCAGGGGTGGGGACAGCCCAATCAGCCCCAGCATTTT. The encoded protein is CASSQGWGQPNQPQHF.

This chain connects TRBV2 to TRBJ2-7; perhaps TRBD1 as D (5 bases). CDR1 and CDR2 (germline): SNHLY, FYNNEI. The CDR3 is 16 residues long. V was shortened by 1 base and J by 4 bases, with 17 bases between the two germline ends. CDR3 nucleotides: TGTGCCAGCAGTGAAGTATTAGAGCTGGCAGGGTACGAGCAGTACTTC. Its protein is CASSEVLELAGYEQYF.

The V gene is TRBV7-9, the J gene TRBJ1-2, with 8 bases aligning to TRBD1. Trimming cost V 5 bases and J 10 bases; bases outside gene matches: 12. The germline V gene has CDR1 SEHNR and CDR2 FQNEAQ (reference sequence). The CDR3 spans 14 residues. CDR3 DNA sequence: TGTGCCAGCAGCCAGCCGGGACAGGCGATTCCCTACACCTTC. Amino acid sequence: CASSQPGQAIPYTF.

The chain employs TRBV2 and TRBJ1-5; 11 bases agree with TRBD1. V lost 5 bases and J lost 2; bases outside the gene matches: 8. Germline V CDR1 and CDR2: SNHLY, FYNNEI. The CDR3 consists of 17 residues. CDR3 in DNA: TGTGCCAGCAGTCCGGACAGGGGGCTTAAGCGCAATCAGCCCCAGCATTTT. It yields the protein CASSPDRGLKRNQPQHF.

The rearrangement joins TRBV6-5 to TRBJ2-4; D ambiguous. The V end lost 0 bases, the J end lost 2 bases, and 8 bases lay between the germline ends. The CDR3 extends over 15 amino acids. The germline gives CDR1 MNHEY, CDR2 SVGAGI. For the CDR3, the DNA is TGTGCCAGCAGTTACTCATCCGTAACCAAAAACATTCAGTACTTC. Its protein is CASSYSSVTKNIQYF.